This T cell receptor beta chain stems from a study of CD8 T cells in Susac syndrome. Study-wide points: It was acknowledged by the study that relatively few individuals were included in its TCR sequencing and HLA analysis.

Details on this clonotype: Its specificity is not known.

Reverse transcription of about 0.5 to 1 ug RNA used random hexamers. TCRdb called the immunoSEQ multiplex PCR reads again in MiXCR, with one record for every CDR3 protein. This sample has about 71,000 distinct CDR3 sequences; nearly 96% occur once, and the top ten carry approximately 0.1%. The study sequenced TCR beta in blood CD8+ and CD4+ T cells. The sequence derives from a human donor with multiple sclerosis. Sequencing input: CD4+ T cells from PBMCs.

The CDR3 nucleotides read TGTGCCAGCAGAAGGGGTATAACAGATACGCAGTATTTT. Translating it yields CASRRGITDTQYF. J is TRBJ2-3 and V is TRBV6-5; D is perhaps TRBD1 (5 bases). Germline-derived CDR1 and CDR2 are MNHEY and SVGAGI. Trimming left V 6 bases short and J 3 bases short, with 10 bases between. The CDR3 is 13 amino acids.